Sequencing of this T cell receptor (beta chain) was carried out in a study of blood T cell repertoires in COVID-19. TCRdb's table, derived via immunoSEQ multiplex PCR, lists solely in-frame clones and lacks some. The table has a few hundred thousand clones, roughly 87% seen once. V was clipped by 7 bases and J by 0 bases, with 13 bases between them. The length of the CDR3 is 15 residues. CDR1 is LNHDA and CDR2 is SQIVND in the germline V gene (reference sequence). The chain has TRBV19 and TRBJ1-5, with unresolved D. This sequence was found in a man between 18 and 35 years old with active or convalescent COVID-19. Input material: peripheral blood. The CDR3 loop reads CASKSPVLSNQPQHF. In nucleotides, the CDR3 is TGTGCCAGTAAGAGTCCTGTCCTTAGCAATCAGCCCCAGCATTTT.